What follows are 5 T cell receptor beta chains derived from one specimen sequenced in a study of T cells in tuberculosis. Libraries were prepared by immunoSEQ multiplex PCR; TCRdb keeps only in-frame clonotypes and omits some of them. Of roughly 34,000 clones detected, roughly 95% appear once; the ten largest clones hold roughly 2.5%. The sample comprised PBMCs. The receptors come from a donor between 10 and 35 years old with latent tuberculosis or without tuberculosis infection.

This chain uses TRBV12-2 with TRBJ2-1; no DNA check was done on the table's D call, TRBD1. TRBV12-2 is annotated as a pseudogene. This CDR3 is 14 amino acids long. The CDR3 loop is CASRFVDSLNEQFF. CDR3 nucleotide sequence: TGTGCAAGTCGCTTTGTGGACAGTTTGAATGAGCAGTTCTTC.

The chain is built from TRBV5-1 and TRBJ2-3, with a weak D call TRBD2 (5 bases). This CDR3 is built from 15 residues. V shed 0 bases and J shed 4 bases, with 12 bases lying between them. Germline values: CDR1 SGHRS, CDR2 YFSETQ. Written as DNA, the CDR3 is TGCGCCAGCAGCTTGGTTCGGGATTCGGCAGATACGCAGTATTTT. This gives the protein CASSLVRDSADTQYF.

This sequence joins TRBV9 and TRBJ2-7, with a possible D match to TRBD1 (5 bases). This CDR3 has 14 amino acids. Per germline, CDR1 SGDLS and CDR2 YYNGEE. Trimming cost V 3 bases and J 0 bases, with 10 bases left between them. CDR3 nucleotides: TGTGCCAGCAGCGGATCAGGGTTCTCCTACGAGCAGTACTTC. Protein product: CASSGSGFSYEQYF.

This CDR3 is CASSSGRDEQFF. CDR3 nucleotide sequence: TGTGCCAGCAGCTCGGGCAGGGATGAGCAGTTCTTC. The J gene is TRBJ2-1, the V gene TRBV13; D may be TRBD1 (5 bases). The ends were cut back, 4 bases at V and 8 bases at J, with 9 bases in the middle. There are 12 residues in the CDR3. Germline V lookup: CDR1 PRHDT, CDR2 FYEKMQ (reference sequence).

The V call is TRBV30, the J call TRBJ2-2; 10 bases are shared with TRBD2. With V trimmed by 0 bases and J by 5 bases, 12 bases remained unmatched. The CDR3 covers 18 residues. CDR1 and CDR2 (germline): GTSNPN, SVGIG (reference sequence). The CDR3 reads CAWSVFSLAGVITGELFF. The DNA for the CDR3 is TGTGCCTGGAGTGTATTCTCCCTAGCGGGAGTAATTACCGGGGAGCTGTTTTTT.